What follows is one T cell receptor (beta chain) and its context. The antigen is undetermined. Germline CDR1 is KGHSH and CDR2 is LQKENI. Trimming removed 2 bases from V and 5 bases from J, with 13 bases in between. This CDR3 comprises 14 residues. This record belongs to a study of T-cell reconstitution after alpha-beta-depleted transplantation in children. Study results and caveats: It was surviving recipient T cells and thymic progenitors that gave some patients high TCRbeta diversity at day 60. By about two months after transplant, alpha-beta T cells reportedly arose from several hundred graft clones that had expanded. T-cell counts and diversity were attributed mostly to newly produced T cells one year after transplant.

TCRbeta library preparation incorporated unique molecular identifiers. TCRdb itself ran the PCR reads through MiXCR, one entry per CDR3 protein. The sample has about 980,000 distinct CDR3 sequences, roughly 29% seen once. The chain joins TRBV18 to TRBJ2-7; perhaps TRBD1 as D (5 bases). This clonotype was sampled from a boy younger than two who had a stem cell transplant for SCID, so the T cells may come from the graft donor. Sequencing used PBMCs, mostly from graft donor cells, obtained 360 days after TCRalphabeta/CD19-depleted stem cell transplant. The CDR3 here is CASSPVAGSDEQYF. For the CDR3, the DNA is TGTGCCAGCTCACCAGTTGCAGGGTCCGACGAGCAGTACTTC.